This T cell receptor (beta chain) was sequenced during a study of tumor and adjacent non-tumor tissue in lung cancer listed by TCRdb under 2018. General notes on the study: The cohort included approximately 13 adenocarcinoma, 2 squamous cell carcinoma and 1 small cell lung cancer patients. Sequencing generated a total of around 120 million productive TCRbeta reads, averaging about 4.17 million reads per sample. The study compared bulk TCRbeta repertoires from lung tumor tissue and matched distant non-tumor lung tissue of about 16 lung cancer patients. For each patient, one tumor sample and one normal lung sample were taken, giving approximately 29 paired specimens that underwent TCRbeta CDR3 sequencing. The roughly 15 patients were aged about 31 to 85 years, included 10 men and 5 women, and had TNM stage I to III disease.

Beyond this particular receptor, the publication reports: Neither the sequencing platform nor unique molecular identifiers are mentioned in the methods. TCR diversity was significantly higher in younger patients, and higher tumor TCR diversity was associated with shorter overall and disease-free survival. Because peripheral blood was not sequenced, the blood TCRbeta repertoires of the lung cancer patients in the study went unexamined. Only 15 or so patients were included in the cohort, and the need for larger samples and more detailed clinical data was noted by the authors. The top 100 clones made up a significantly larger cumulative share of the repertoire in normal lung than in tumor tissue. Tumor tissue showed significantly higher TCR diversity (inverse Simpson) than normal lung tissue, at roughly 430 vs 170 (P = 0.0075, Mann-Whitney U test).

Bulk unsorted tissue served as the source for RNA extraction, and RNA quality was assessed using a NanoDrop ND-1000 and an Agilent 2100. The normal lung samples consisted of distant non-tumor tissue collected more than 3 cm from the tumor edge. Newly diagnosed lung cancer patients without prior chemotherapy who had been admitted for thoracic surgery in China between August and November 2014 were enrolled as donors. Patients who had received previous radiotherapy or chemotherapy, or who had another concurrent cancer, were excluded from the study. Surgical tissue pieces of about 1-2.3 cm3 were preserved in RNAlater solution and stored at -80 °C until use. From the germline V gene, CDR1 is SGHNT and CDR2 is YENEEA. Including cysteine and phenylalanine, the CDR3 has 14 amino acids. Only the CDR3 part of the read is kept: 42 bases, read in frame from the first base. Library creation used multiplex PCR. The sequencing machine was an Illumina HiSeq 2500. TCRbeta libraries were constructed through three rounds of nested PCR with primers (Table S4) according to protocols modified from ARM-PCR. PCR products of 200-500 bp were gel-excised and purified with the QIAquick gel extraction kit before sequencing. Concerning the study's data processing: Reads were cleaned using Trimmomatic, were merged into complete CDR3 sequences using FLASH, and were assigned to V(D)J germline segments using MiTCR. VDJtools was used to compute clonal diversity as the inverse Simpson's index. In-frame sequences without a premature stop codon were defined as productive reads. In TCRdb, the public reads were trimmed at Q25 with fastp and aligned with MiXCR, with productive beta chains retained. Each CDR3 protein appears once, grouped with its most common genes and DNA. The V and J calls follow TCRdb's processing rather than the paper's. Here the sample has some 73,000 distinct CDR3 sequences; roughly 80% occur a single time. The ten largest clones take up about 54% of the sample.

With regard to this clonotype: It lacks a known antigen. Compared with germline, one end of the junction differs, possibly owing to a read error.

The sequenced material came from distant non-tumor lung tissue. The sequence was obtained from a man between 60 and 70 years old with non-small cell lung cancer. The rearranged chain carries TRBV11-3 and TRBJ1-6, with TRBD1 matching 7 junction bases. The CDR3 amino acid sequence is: CANSSTTGNSPLHF. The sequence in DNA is TGTGCCAACAGCTCTACGACAGGGAATTCACCCCTCCACTTC. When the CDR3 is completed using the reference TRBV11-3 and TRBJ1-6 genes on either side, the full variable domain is EAGVVQSPRYKIIEKKQPVAFWCNPISGHNTLYWYLQNLGQGPELLIRYENEEAVDDSQLPKDRFSAERLKGVDSTLKIQPAELGDSAVYLCANSSTTGNSPLHFGNGTRLTVT.